The present T cell receptor (beta chain) was sequenced within a study of T cell responses to AZD1222 COVID-19 vaccine. As for this clone: Its target is not known.

TCRdb's copy holds only in-frame clones and misses some; the assay was immunoSEQ multiplex PCR. The data show fewer than 150,000 clones, 80% to 90% seen once. CDR3 length: 14 amino acids. Trimming left V 5 bases short and J 6 bases short, with 13 bases between. Germline CDR1 is SSHAT and CDR2 is FNYEAQ (reference sequence). Study-level findings and limits: Sampling captured repertoires only after the peak T cell response.

The starting material was peripheral blood, obtained 28 days after the second AZD1222 dose. The chain couples TRBV7-7 to TRBJ2-2; a possible D gene is TRBD2 (6 bases). The TCR was taken from an adult who received the AZD1222 COVID-19 vaccine. CDR3 residues: CASSTNGGSGELFF. DNA of the CDR3: TGTGCCAGCAGCACAAACGGAGGGTCCGGGGAGCTGTTTTTT.